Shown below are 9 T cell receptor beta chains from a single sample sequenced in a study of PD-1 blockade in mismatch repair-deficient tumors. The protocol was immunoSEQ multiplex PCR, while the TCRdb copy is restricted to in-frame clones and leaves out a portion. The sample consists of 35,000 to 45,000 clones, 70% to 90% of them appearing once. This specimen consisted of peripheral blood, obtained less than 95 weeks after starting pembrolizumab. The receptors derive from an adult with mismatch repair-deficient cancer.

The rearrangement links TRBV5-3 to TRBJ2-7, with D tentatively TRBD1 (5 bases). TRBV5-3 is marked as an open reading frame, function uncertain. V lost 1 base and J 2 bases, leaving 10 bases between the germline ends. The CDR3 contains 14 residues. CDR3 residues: CARSLLGVPYEQYF. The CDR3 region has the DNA TGTGCCAGAAGCTTGCTAGGGGTCCCCTACGAGCAGTACTTC.

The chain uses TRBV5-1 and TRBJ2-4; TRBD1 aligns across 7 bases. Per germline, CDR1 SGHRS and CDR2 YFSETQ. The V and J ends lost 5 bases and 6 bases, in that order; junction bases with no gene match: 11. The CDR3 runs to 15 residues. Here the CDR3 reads CASRPQGSMVNIQYF. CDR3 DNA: TGCGCCAGCAGACCACAGGGGTCTATGGTAAACATTCAGTACTTC.

The CDR3 loop is CASSFRQGQPYNEQFF. The CDR3 region has the DNA TGTGCCAGTAGTTTCCGACAGGGTCAACCCTACAATGAGCAGTTCTTC. The chain combines TRBV19 with TRBJ2-1, with 7 positions matching TRBD1. Germline CDR1 is LNHDA and CDR2 is SQIVND (reference sequence). The CDR3 is 16 amino acids. Trimming took 5 bases from V and 2 from J; bases not matched to a gene: 9.

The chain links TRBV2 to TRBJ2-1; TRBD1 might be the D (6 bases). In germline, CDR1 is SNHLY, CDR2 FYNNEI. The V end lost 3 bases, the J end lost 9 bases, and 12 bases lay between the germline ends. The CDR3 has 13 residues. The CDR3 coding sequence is TGTGCCAGCAGTGATTCTCAGGGGACTGAGCAGTTCTTC. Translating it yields CASSDSQGTEQFF.

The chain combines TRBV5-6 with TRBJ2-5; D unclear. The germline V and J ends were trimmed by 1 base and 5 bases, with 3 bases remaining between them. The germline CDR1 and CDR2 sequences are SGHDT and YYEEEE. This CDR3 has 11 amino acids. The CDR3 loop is CASSLKETQYF. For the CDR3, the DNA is TGTGCCAGCAGCTTGAAGGAGACCCAGTACTTC. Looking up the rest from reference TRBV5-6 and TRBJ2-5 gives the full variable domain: DAGVTQSPTHLIKTRGQQVTLRCSPKSGHDTVSWYQQALGQGPQFIFQYYEEEERQRGNFPDRFSGHQFPNYSSELNVNALLLGDSALYLCASSLKETQYFGPGTRLLVL.

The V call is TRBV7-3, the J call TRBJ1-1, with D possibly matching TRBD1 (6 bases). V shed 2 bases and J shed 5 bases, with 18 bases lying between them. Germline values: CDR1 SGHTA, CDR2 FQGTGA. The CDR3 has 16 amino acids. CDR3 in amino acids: CASSLSGGAVPTEAFF. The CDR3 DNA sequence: TGTGCCAGCAGCTTATCGGGGGGCGCGGTACCTACTGAAGCTTTCTTT.

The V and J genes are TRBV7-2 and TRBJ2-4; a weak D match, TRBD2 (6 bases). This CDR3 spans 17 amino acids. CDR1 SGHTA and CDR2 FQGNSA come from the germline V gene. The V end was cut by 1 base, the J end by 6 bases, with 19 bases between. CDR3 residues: CASSLGLSRDPRNIQYF. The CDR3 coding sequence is TGTGCCAGCAGCTTAGGCTTATCGCGGGATCCCCGAAACATTCAGTACTTC.

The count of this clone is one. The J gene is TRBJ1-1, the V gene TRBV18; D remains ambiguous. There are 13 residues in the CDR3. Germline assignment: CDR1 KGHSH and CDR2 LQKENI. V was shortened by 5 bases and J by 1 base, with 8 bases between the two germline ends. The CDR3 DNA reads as TGTGCCAGCTCATCAGAGAAGAACACTGAAGCTTTCTTT. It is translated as CASSSEKNTEAFF.

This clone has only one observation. The CDR3 loop is CASSPGLAGDTQYF. CDR3 sequence (DNA): TGTGCCAGCTCACCAGGACTAGCGGGAGATACGCAGTATTTT. The rearrangement links TRBV18 to TRBJ2-3; TRBD2 matches at 11 bases. Germline CDR1 is KGHSH and CDR2 is LQKENI. The length of the CDR3 is 14 residues. The junction had 0 bases not matched to a gene; V was cut back by 2 bases and J by 5 bases.